This paragraph reports one TCR beta chain. This clone was observed a single time. Its antigen is currently not known. Nothing much larger sits one base from this clone, and base qualities are not available. Participants in the prospective study were aged about 18 to 95 years, lived in over 20 United States geographic areas, and enrolled through a virtual design. To assign participants to cohorts, the prospective study relied on clinical history that participants themselves reported in a screening survey and a study questionnaire. A participant counted as exposed if, within 2 weeks of entering the study, that participant had been in contact with someone who had a PCR-confirmed or clinician-diagnosed COVID-19 case. Each participant in the prospective study had whole blood, serum and a nasopharyngeal or oropharyngeal swab collected by mobile phlebotomists. Additional blood draws and questionnaires over an approximately two-month period could optionally be provided by prospective study participants. Blood samples from the prospective study were shipped frozen or at room temperature prior to DNA extraction.

TCRbeta CDR3 regions were amplified from genomic DNA by means of the immunoSEQ Assay, a bias-controlled multiplex PCR. In the original analysis: The number of nucleated cells in each sample was estimated by amplification of reference gene primers within the assay. Sequence reads were collapsed and filtered to measure the absolute abundance of every unique TCRbeta CDR3 rearrangement. For each sample, productive Simpson clonality was calculated as the square root of Simpson's diversity index across productive rearrangements. TCRdb provides this immuneACCESS table in a form limited to in-frame rearrangements. Some clones are lacking; in checked studies, under half of them reflect an unresolved V gene, and why the rest are absent is not known. That table furnishes V, J and clone size, whereas the DNA furnished D and trimming. The table for this sample lists 300,000 to 350,000 clones; approximately 90% of them were counted only once. The biggest ten clones account for 3.5% to 5% of the sample.

This sample was included in a study of blood T cell repertoires in COVID-19 (TCRdb year 2020). About the study as a whole: The collaborator samples originated in the United States, Italy and Spain and spanned the acute and convalescent phases of COVID-19. HLA class I and class II types, where available, came from metadata supplied by the sample provider rather than from assay-based typing. Deeply sampled blood TCRbeta repertoires from subjects exposed to, actively infected with, or recovered from COVID-19 were included in the dataset. The repertoires were released in a freely available public database meant as a resource for research on the immune response to SARS-CoV-2. Samples were obtained from the ongoing ImmuneRACE study (first 160 participants) and from some 1,300 subjects provided by 6 global collaborators. The material from the prospective study consisted of cDNA or gDNA derived from T cells, B-cell-depleted T cells, or PBMCs. Sample metadata almost always included a de-identified subject ID, COVID-19 status, age in years and sex. Overall study outcomes, separate from this receptor: The amount of clinical and demographic metadata varied by source and participant and was provided uncurated.

Reading from cysteine to phenylalanine, the CDR3 counts 14 amino acids. Only the CDR3 DNA is retained, 42 bases long and in frame from the first base. V loses 4 bases, J loses 6 bases, and the germline ends lie 12 bases apart. Sequences LNHDA (CDR1) and SQIVND (CDR2) are obtained from the germline V gene (reference sequence). This TCR derives from a woman in her thirties who had been exposed to COVID-19. The rearranged chain carries TRBV19 and TRBJ2-2; TRBD2 could be the D gene, as 5 bases match. Sequenced material: PBMCs or T cells enriched from blood (not recorded which). The DNA reads as follows: TGTGCCAGTAGTACTCCTGCCGGGGCCGGGGAGCTGTTTTTT. This is translated as CASSTPAGAGELFF.